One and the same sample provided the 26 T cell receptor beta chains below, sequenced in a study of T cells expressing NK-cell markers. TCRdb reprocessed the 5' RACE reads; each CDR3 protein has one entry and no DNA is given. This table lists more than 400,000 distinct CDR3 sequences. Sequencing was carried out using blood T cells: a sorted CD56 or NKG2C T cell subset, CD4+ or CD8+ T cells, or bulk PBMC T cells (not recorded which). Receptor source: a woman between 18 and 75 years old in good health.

CDR3 residues: CASSLVQGVYGYTF. The V gene is TRBV7-2, the J gene TRBJ1-2; no DNA is available, so the TRBD1 call from TCRdb remains unchecked. Germline V gives CDR1 SGHTA, CDR2 FQGNSA. The CDR3 is made up of 14 amino acids.

CDR3 residues: CSKRGGSKNIQYF. The chain couples TRBV20-1 to TRBJ2-4; TCRdb designates TRBD1, a call that cannot be tested without DNA. The CDR3 sequence is 13 residues long. Germline CDR1 is DFQATT and CDR2 is SNEGSKA (reference sequence).

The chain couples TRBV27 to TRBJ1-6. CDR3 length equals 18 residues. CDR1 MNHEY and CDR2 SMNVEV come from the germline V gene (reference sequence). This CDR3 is CASSLGVRTGPHGLTLHF.

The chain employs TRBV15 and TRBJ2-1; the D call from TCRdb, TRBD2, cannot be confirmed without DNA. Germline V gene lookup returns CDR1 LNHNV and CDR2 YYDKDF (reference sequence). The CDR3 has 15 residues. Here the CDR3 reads CATSRISGVYNEQFF.

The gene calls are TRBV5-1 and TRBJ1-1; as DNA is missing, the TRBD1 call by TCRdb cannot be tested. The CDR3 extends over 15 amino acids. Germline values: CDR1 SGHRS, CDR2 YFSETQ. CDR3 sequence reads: CASSQGWGMNTEAFF. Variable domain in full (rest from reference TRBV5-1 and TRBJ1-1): KAGVTQTPRYLIKTRGQQVTLSCSPISGHRSVSWYQQTPGQGLQFLFEYFSETQRNKGNFPGRFSGRQFSNSRSEMNVSTLELGDSALYLCASSQGWGMNTEAFFGQGTRLTVV.

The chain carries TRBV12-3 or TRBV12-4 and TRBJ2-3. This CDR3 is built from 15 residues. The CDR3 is CATAVLAGVPDTQYF.

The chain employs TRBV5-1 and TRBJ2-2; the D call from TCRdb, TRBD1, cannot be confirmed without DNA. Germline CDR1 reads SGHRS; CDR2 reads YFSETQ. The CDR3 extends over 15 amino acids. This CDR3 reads CASSSGGLNTGELFF.

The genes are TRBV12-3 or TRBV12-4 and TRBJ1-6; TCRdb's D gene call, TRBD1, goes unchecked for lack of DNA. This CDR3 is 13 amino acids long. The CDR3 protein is CASTGQGNSPLHF.

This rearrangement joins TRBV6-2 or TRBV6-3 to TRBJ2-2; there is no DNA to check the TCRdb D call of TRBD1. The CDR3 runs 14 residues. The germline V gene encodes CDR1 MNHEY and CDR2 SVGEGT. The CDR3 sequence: CASSYSGGPGELFF.

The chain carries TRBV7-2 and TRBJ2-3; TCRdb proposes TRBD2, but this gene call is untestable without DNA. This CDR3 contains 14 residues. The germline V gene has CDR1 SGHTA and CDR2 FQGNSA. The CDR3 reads CASSSQAGGDTQYF.

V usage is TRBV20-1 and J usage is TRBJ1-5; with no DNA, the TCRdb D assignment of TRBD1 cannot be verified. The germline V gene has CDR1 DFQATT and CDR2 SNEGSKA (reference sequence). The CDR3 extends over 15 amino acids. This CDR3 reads CSASADRGINQPQHF.

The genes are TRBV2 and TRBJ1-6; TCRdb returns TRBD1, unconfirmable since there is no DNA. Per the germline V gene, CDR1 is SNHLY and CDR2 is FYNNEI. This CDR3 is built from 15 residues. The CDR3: CASSEGGVGDSPLHF.

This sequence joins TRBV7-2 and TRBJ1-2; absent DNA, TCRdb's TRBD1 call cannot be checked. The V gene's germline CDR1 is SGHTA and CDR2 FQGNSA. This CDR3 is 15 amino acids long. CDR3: CASTQTGGGNYGYTF.

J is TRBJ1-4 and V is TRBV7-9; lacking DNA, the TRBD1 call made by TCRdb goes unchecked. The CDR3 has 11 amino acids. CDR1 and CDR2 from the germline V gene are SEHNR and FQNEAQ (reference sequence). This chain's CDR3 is CASSVEGKLFF.

The CDR3 region is CASSPLSWDTEAFF. The V gene is TRBV7-2, the J gene TRBJ1-1; checking the TCRdb D call of TRBD1 is not possible without DNA. Per germline, CDR1 SGHTA and CDR2 FQGNSA. This CDR3 is 14 amino acids long.

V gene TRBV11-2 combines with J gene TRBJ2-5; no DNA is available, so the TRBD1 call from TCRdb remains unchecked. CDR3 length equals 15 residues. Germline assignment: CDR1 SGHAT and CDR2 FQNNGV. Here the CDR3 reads CASNNNGDRQETQYF.

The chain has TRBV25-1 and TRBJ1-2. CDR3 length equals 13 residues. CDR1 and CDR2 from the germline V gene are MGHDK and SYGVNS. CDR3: CASNHGLYSGYTF.

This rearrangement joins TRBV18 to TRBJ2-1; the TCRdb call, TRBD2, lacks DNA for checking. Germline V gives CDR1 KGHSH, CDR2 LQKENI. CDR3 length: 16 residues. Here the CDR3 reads CASSPKGDGTPSEQFF.

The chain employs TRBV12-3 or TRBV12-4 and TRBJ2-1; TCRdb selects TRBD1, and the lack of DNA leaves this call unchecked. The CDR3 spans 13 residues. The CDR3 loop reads CASSGARALVQFF.

CDR3 in amino acids: CASSIWWGRTDDQPQHF. V is TRBV19 and J is TRBJ1-5; TCRdb returns TRBD1, unconfirmable since there is no DNA. Germline V CDR1 and CDR2: LNHDA, SQIVND (reference sequence). The CDR3 extends over 17 amino acids.

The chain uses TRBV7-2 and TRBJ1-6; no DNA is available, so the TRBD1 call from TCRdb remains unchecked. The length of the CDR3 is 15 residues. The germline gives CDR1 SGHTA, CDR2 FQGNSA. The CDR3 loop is CASSLNQGKVSPLHF.

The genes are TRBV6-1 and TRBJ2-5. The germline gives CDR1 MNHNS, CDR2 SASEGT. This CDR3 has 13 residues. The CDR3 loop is CASSPGVPETQYF.

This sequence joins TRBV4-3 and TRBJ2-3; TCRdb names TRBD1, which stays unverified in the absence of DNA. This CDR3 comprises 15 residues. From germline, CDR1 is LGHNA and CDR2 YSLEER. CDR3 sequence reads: CASSQTYPGADTQYF.

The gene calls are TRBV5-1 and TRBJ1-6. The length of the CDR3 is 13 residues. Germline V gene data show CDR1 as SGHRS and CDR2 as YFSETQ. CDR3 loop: CASSLGDNSPLHF.

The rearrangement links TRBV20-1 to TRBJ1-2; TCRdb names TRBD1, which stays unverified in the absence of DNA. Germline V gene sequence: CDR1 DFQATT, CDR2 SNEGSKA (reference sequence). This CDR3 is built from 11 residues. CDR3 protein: CSARVPDGYTF.

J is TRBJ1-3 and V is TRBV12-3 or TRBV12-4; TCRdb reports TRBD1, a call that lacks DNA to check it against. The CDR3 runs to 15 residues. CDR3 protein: CASRATGAYGNTIYF.